The 4 T cell receptor beta chains given below trace back to one sample, sequenced in a study of cytomegalovirus exposure and HLA in healthy donors. This PCR relied on a set of 60 Vbeta primers and 13 Jbeta primers. TCRdb keeps only in-frame clones here, not all; method: immunoSEQ multiplex PCR. The sample shows 120,000 to 150,000 clones, roughly 80% of them seen only once. The sequencing sample was made of PBMCs. The source of these receptors is a female donor in good health and CMV-seronegative.

This clone was recorded only once. The chain combines TRBV19 with TRBJ1-1, with no clear D. The germline V gene encodes CDR1 LNHDA and CDR2 SQIVND (reference sequence). This CDR3 has 11 amino acids. Trimming cost V 8 bases and J 1 base, with 5 bases left between them. The CDR3 coding sequence is TGTGCCAGTCCCTCGAACACTGAAGCTTTCTTT. Translating gives CASPSNTEAFF. Supplemented by reference TRBV19 and TRBJ1-1, the full variable domain reads DGGITQSPKYLFRKEGQNVTLSCEQNLNHDAMYWYRQDPGQGLRLIYYSQIVNDFQKGDIAEGYSVSREKKESFPLTVTSAQKNPTAFYLCASPSNTEAFFGQGTRLTVV.

This chain connects TRBV2 to TRBJ1-5; 7 nucleotides line up with TRBD1. This CDR3 spans 15 amino acids. From germline, CDR1 is SNHLY and CDR2 FYNNEI. J gave up 11 bases and V 6 bases, and 16 bases lay outside the gene matches. The CDR3: CASSRTGSKGAAQHF. CDR3 DNA sequence: TGTGCCAGCAGCCGGACAGGATCGAAAGGCGCAGCCCAGCATTTT.

V usage is TRBV11-2 and J usage is TRBJ2-1; 15 nucleotides agree with TRBD2. This CDR3 is built from 16 residues. Per germline, CDR1 SGHAT and CDR2 FQNNGV. Trimming removed 5 bases from V and 7 bases from J; junction bases left unmatched: 6. CDR3 sequence reads: CASSIGGTSGRNEQFF. DNA for the CDR3: TGTGCCAGCAGCATCGGGGGGACTAGCGGGAGGAATGAGCAGTTCTTC.

The V gene is TRBV5-1, the J gene TRBJ1-1; the match to TRBD1 covers 7 bases. Germline V lookup: CDR1 SGHRS, CDR2 YFSETQ. After removal of 4 bases from V and 5 bases from J, the junction contained 11 bases not matched to a gene. The CDR3 has 15 residues. CDR3 protein: CASSLTRDSSTEAFF. DNA for the CDR3: TGCGCCAGCAGCCTGACACGGGACAGTTCGACTGAAGCTTTCTTT.